This is a list of T cell receptor beta chains from one sample in a study of control samples from healthy donors and cancer patients. This table comes from immunoSEQ multiplex PCR, and its TCRdb copy is limited to in-frame clones, with some not included. This sample has 150,000 or so clones, with 85% to 90% found just once. The specimen sequenced was blood. These receptors all stem from a woman in her 30s in good health. The CDR3 runs from the conserved cysteine through the conserved F or W. Fields, in order: D gene, clone size, V gene, J gene, CDR3 DNA, CDR3 protein. D genes are given only for firm matches. Clone size is given for some rows only: seen once, a few or many times, or a class if the clone is expanded.

D gene: .; clone size: .; V gene: TRBV2; J gene: TRBJ2-2; CDR3 DNA: TGTGCCAGCAAGGGCCAGGGGGGCACCGGGGAGCTGTTTTTT; CDR3 protein: CASKGQGGTGELFF
D gene: TRBD2; clone size: .; V gene: TRBV5-1; J gene: TRBJ2-1; CDR3 DNA: TGCGCCAGCAGCTCGATAGCGGGGGGCCAAACGCAGTTCTTC; CDR3 protein: CASSSIAGGQTQFF
D gene: TRBD1; clone size: .; V gene: TRBV7-9; J gene: TRBJ1-2; CDR3 DNA: TGTGCCAGCAGCTTAGGACAGGGCGACTATGGCTACACCTTC; CDR3 protein: CASSLGQGDYGYTF
D gene: .; clone size: .; V gene: TRBV5-1; J gene: TRBJ1-1; CDR3 DNA: TGCGCCAGCAGCTTGTCGGGGACGAACACTGAAGCTTTCTTT; CDR3 protein: CASSLSGTNTEAFF
D gene: TRBD1; clone size: .; V gene: TRBV6-5; J gene: TRBJ1-1; CDR3 DNA: TGTGCCAGCAGGCGGACAGGGGGCATTAACACTGAAGCTTTCTTT; CDR3 protein: CASRRTGGINTEAFF
D gene: .; clone size: .; V gene: TRBV6-5; J gene: TRBJ1-5; CDR3 DNA: TGTGCCAGTCAGGGAAACAATCAGCCCCAGCATTTT; CDR3 protein: CASQGNNQPQHF
D gene: .; clone size: .; V gene: TRBV7-9; J gene: TRBJ2-3; CDR3 DNA: TGTGCCAGCAGCTTGAAGGCAGATACGCAGTATTTT; CDR3 protein: CASSLKADTQYF
D gene: .; clone size: .; V gene: TRBV28; J gene: TRBJ2-7; CDR3 DNA: TGTGCCAGCAGTTTGCAGGGTCGGAACGAGCAGTACTTC; CDR3 protein: CASSLQGRNEQYF
D gene: TRBD2; clone size: .; V gene: TRBV2; J gene: TRBJ2-1; CDR3 DNA: TGTGCCAGCAGTCCGAGACTAGCGGGGGGAGTCAATGAGCAGTTCTTC; CDR3 protein: CASSPRLAGGVNEQFF
D gene: .; clone size: .; V gene: TRBV11-2; J gene: TRBJ1-4; CDR3 DNA: TGTGCCAGCAGCTTGACAGGCCGAAATGAAAAACTGTTTTTT; CDR3 protein: CASSLTGRNEKLFF
D gene: .; clone size: .; V gene: TRBV27; J gene: TRBJ2-7; CDR3 DNA: TGTGCCAGCAGTTTAAGTTCCTACAACGAGCAGTACTTC; CDR3 protein: CASSLSSYNEQYF
D gene: .; clone size: once; V gene: TRBV5-1; J gene: TRBJ2-5; CDR3 DNA: TGCGCCAGCAGTGGGACCATGTACCAAGAGACCCAGTACTTC; CDR3 protein: CASSGTMYQETQYF
D gene: .; clone size: .; V gene: TRBV5-6; J gene: TRBJ1-6; CDR3 DNA: TGTGCCAGCAGGGATTATAATTCACCCCTCCACTTT; CDR3 protein: CASRDYNSPLHF
D gene: .; clone size: .; V gene: TRBV28; J gene: TRBJ2-2; CDR3 DNA: TGTGCCAGCGGCCGGTACCCGAACACCGGGGAGCTGTTTTTT; CDR3 protein: CASGRYPNTGELFF
D gene: .; clone size: .; V gene: TRBV28; J gene: TRBJ1-2; CDR3 DNA: TGTGCCAGCAGCTATGCGAGGGACACTATTAACTATGGCTACACCTTC; CDR3 protein: CASSYARDTINYGYTF
D gene: .; clone size: .; V gene: TRBV12-3/TRBV12-4; J gene: TRBJ2-5; CDR3 DNA: TGTGCCAGCAGATCCACAGGCGTAGAGACCCAGTACTTC; CDR3 protein: CASRSTGVETQYF
D gene: .; clone size: .; V gene: TRBV2; J gene: TRBJ2-4; CDR3 DNA: TGTGCCAGCAGTGAAGAAGGGAGTCGAGCCAAAAACATTCAGTACTTC; CDR3 protein: CASSEEGSRAKNIQYF
D gene: .; clone size: .; V gene: TRBV6-6; J gene: TRBJ1-1; CDR3 DNA: TGTGCCACCCTCCGGGGTGATCAGGAAGCTTTCTTT; CDR3 protein: CATLRGDQEAFF
D gene: .; clone size: .; V gene: TRBV5-1; J gene: TRBJ2-3; CDR3 DNA: TGCGCCAGCAGCCCTCAGCCGGGGGGCACAGATACGCAGTATTTT; CDR3 protein: CASSPQPGGTDTQYF
D gene: .; clone size: .; V gene: TRBV6-5; J gene: TRBJ2-5; CDR3 DNA: TGTGCCAGCAGTTACTCCCACGGTGGAATAGAGACCCAGTACTTC; CDR3 protein: CASSYSHGGIETQYF
D gene: .; clone size: .; V gene: TRBV28; J gene: TRBJ1-5; CDR3 DNA: TGTGCCAGCAGTCCAACCTACAGGGACCCGAATACGCCCCAGCATTTT; CDR3 protein: CASSPTYRDPNTPQHF
D gene: TRBD1; clone size: .; V gene: TRBV28; J gene: TRBJ1-4; CDR3 DNA: TGTGCCAGCAGGCCAAGACGGGACAGGGATGAAAAACTGTTTTTT; CDR3 protein: CASRPRRDRDEKLFF
D gene: .; clone size: few; V gene: TRBV18; J gene: TRBJ1-5; CDR3 DNA: TGTGCCAGCTCACCAGGGCGCCAGTGGCCCCAGCATTTT; CDR3 protein: CASSPGRQWPQHF
D gene: .; clone size: .; V gene: TRBV27; J gene: TRBJ2-2; CDR3 DNA: TGTGCCAGCAGTCGGGACCGAGGAAACACCGGGGAGCTGTTTTTT; CDR3 protein: CASSRDRGNTGELFF
D gene: TRBD2; clone size: .; V gene: TRBV2; J gene: TRBJ2-1; CDR3 DNA: TGTGCCCTCCAACGGGAGGCCTACAATGAGCAGTTCTTC; CDR3 protein: CALQREAYNEQFF
D gene: TRBD2; clone size: .; V gene: TRBV19; J gene: TRBJ2-3; CDR3 DNA: TGTGCCACTTCCCGGGGGGTAGCGGGAACCACAGATACGCAGTATTTT; CDR3 protein: CATSRGVAGTTDTQYF
D gene: TRBD1; clone size: .; V gene: TRBV10-3; J gene: TRBJ2-1; CDR3 DNA: TGTGCCATCGGCCGGGACAGGGAGTATAATGAGCAGTTCTTC; CDR3 protein: CAIGRDREYNEQFF
D gene: .; clone size: .; V gene: TRBV7-2; J gene: TRBJ1-4; CDR3 DNA: TGTGCCAGCAGCTTGGATTCGACCATTAGTAGGGAAAAACTGTTTTTT; CDR3 protein: CASSLDSTISREKLFF
D gene: TRBD2; clone size: .; V gene: TRBV3-1/TRBV3-2; J gene: TRBJ2-5; CDR3 DNA: TGTGCCAGCAGCCAAGAGTCCGGGGGGGTCTGGGAGACCCAGTACTTC; CDR3 protein: CASSQESGGVWETQYF
D gene: .; clone size: .; V gene: TRBV11-2; J gene: TRBJ2-3; CDR3 DNA: TGTGCCAGCAGCCTAACAGATACGCAGTATTTT; CDR3 protein: CASSLTDTQYF
D gene: .; clone size: .; V gene: TRBV29-1; J gene: TRBJ2-2; CDR3 DNA: TGCAGCCCGGCTGGAGGGGGGCCTCGGGACACCGGGGAGCTGTTTTTT; CDR3 protein: CSPAGGGPRDTGELFF
D gene: TRBD1; clone size: few; V gene: TRBV11-2; J gene: TRBJ1-2; CDR3 DNA: TGTGCCAGCAGCCCCGGACCGCGGGACAGGGGCTATGGCTACACCTTC; CDR3 protein: CASSPGPRDRGYGYTF